This is a list of T cell receptor beta chains from one sample in a study of blood T cell repertoires in COVID-19. Repertoires were generated with immunoSEQ multiplex PCR, while TCRdb's copy carries only in-frame clones and drops some. This sample has about 49,000 clones, with around 83% found just once. Material: peripheral blood. These receptors were collected from a man aged 35 to 55 with active COVID-19. The CDR3 runs from the conserved cysteine through the conserved F or W. The size field is filled for only some rows; it gives once, few, many or a size class.

v_call	j_call	clone_size	cdr3_aa
TRBV28	TRBJ1-1	.	CASSEVPAGGAFF
TRBV15	TRBJ1-3	.	CATSRPLGTGNSGNTIYF
TRBV9	TRBJ2-1	.	CASSVARAGEQFF
TRBV9	TRBJ1-1	.	CASSVVATSPNTEAFF
TRBV11-3	TRBJ2-2	few	CASSSRGRELFF
TRBV28	TRBJ2-5	.	CASRGLAGEETQYF
TRBV19	TRBJ1-2	few	CASSTTGAGEFGYTF
TRBV30	TRBJ1-6	.	CAWTPSISSSPLHF
TRBV5-1	TRBJ2-7	.	CASSHPGGDYEQYF
TRBV23-1	TRBJ2-3	once	CASSQSARLGEPLDTQYF
TRBV5-1	TRBJ2-7	.	CASSLFFEPSTGSYEQYF
TRBV6-5	TRBJ2-7	large	CATYRQASGEQYF
TRBV29-1	TRBJ1-4	once	CSGRVRDEKLFF
TRBV11-3	TRBJ2-3	.	CASSLGPTDTQYF
TRBV19	TRBJ2-1	once	CASSIGGGSGTPEQFF
TRBV30	TRBJ1-2	.	CAWNGGKGYTF
TRBV19	TRBJ2-1	.	CASRTSGSIYNEQFF
TRBV6-1	TRBJ2-4	.	CASSEAGGGGGNIQYF
TRBV29-1	TRBJ2-3	.	CSVEASATDTQYF
TRBV10-2	TRBJ2-4	.	CASSESVLVDKNIQYF
TRBV28	TRBJ2-5	.	CASSRGGVPSQETQYF
TRBV7-2	TRBJ2-7	.	CASSFGLAVLNYEQYF
TRBV28	TRBJ2-1	.	CASRREGSEQFF
TRBV18	TRBJ1-4	.	CASSRGRGANEKLFF
TRBV30	TRBJ1-6	.	CACLGQRLYNSPLHF
TRBV19	TRBJ2-2	.	CAIEGEGRNTGELFF
TRBV19	TRBJ2-2	once	CASSISVAGELFF
TRBV7-9	TRBJ2-3	.	CASSPTGTDTDTQYF